These 27 T cell receptor beta chains came from one sample sequenced in a study of response to subunit inactivated influenza vaccine. TCRdb processed the RT-PCR reads anew with MiXCR; each CDR3 protein has one entry. In the table there are more than 550,000 distinct CDR3 sequences, 12% of which are singletons. The input for sequencing was PBMCs from blood, taken on the day of vaccination. The receptors come from a man aged 45-65 years who received an inactivated influenza vaccine.

The rearrangement links TRBV5-1 to TRBJ2-3, with D possibly TRBD1 on 5 matching bases. Per the germline V gene, CDR1 is SGHRS and CDR2 is YFSETQ. Trimming removed 3 bases at V and 4 bases at J, with 15 bases between. The CDR3 is 15 residues long. DNA of the CDR3: TGCGCCAGCAGCTGGGCAGGGAAAGGTCCAGATACGCAGTATTTT. Translated, it gives CASSWAGKGPDTQYF.

The V and J genes are TRBV20-1 and TRBJ1-6; 8 nucleotides line up with TRBD1. There are 13 residues in the CDR3. Germline V gene sequence: CDR1 DFQATT, CDR2 SNEGSKA (reference sequence). V lost 1 base to trimming and J lost 10 bases; unmatched junction nucleotides: 3. The CDR3 region has the DNA TGCAGTGCTAGAGGGACAGGGATATCACCCCTCCACTTT. As protein: CSARGTGISPLHF.

This clonotype appeared a few times. The chain couples TRBV12-3 or TRBV12-4 to TRBJ2-5; 8 positions agree with TRBD2. After removal of 6 bases from V and 5 bases from J, the junction contained 2 bases not matched to a gene. The CDR3 has 12 amino acids. CDR3 sequence: CASSIAGETQYF. The CDR3 bases are TGTGCCAGCAGCATAGCGGGGGAGACCCAGTACTTC.

In its sample, this clonotype was seen a few times. V is TRBV20-1 and J is TRBJ2-7, with 7 positions matching TRBD1. V lost 0 bases and J lost 1; bases outside the gene matches: 3. The CDR3 consists of 14 residues. Germline CDR1 reads DFQATT; CDR2 reads SNEGSKA (reference sequence). CDR3 coding DNA: TGCAGTGCTAGAGATTCAGGGGGTTCCTACGAGCAGTACTTC. Amino acid sequence: CSARDSGGSYEQYF.

The gene calls are TRBV12-3 or TRBV12-4 and TRBJ2-7, with a weak D call TRBD2 (6 bases). Trimming removed 2 bases from V and 6 bases from J, with 14 bases in between. This CDR3 spans 14 amino acids. The CDR3 sequence is CASSLSGVTREQYF. The CDR3 nucleotides read TGTGCCAGCAGTTTATCGGGGGTTACGCGCGAGCAGTACTTC.

This clonotype was seen at least ten times. The rearrangement joins TRBV29-1 to TRBJ1-1; D uncertain. V was trimmed by 4 bases and J by 3 bases, leaving 9 bases between them. The CDR3 consists of 12 residues. Germline V lookup: CDR1 SQVTM, CDR2 ANQGSEA. The CDR3 reads CSVVDGDTEAFF. The CDR3 nucleotides are TGCAGCGTTGTCGACGGTGACACTGAAGCTTTCTTT.

This clonotype was found a few times. The chain carries TRBV5-1 and TRBJ2-7; the match to TRBD1 covers 8 bases. This CDR3 region has 13 residues. Germline-derived CDR1 and CDR2 are SGHRS and YFSETQ. J lost 5 bases, V lost 2 bases, and 3 bases had no gene match. The CDR3 loop reads CASSFGQGHEQYF. Here the CDR3 DNA reads TGCGCCAGCAGCTTTGGACAGGGCCACGAGCAGTACTTC.

This clonotype was observed many times. The junction does not match germline at one end; this may be a read error. The rearrangement links TRBV5-1 to TRBJ1-1; weak D call: TRBD1 (6 bases). Germline assignment: CDR1 SGHRS and CDR2 YFSETQ. This CDR3 is 14 amino acids long. CDR3 nucleotide sequence: TGTGCCAGCAGCTTAACAGGGATGAACACTGAAGCTTTCTTT. Protein product: CASSLTGMNTEAFF. Full variable domain (missing parts from reference TRBV5-1 and TRBJ1-1): KAGVTQTPRYLIKTRGQQVTLSCSPISGHRSVSWYQQTPGQGLQFLFEYFSETQRNKGNFPGRFSGRQFSNSRSEMNVSTLELGDSALYLCASSLTGMNTEAFFGQGTRLTVV.

This sequence joins TRBV28 and TRBJ1-1; D is possibly TRBD1 (5 bases). V lost 3 bases, J lost 0 bases, and 17 bases lay in between. CDR1 and CDR2 (germline): MDHEN, SYDVKM. The length of the CDR3 is 17 residues. CDR3 sequence reads: CASSLSRVRMVNTEAFF. Here the CDR3 DNA reads TGTGCCAGCAGTTTGTCCAGGGTTAGGATGGTGAACACTGAAGCTTTCTTT.

This clonotype was found a few times. The gene calls are TRBV5-1 and TRBJ1-5; TRBD1 might be the D (6 bases). CDR3 length: 14 amino acids. Germline CDR1 reads SGHRS; CDR2 reads YFSETQ. Trimming removed 0 bases from V and 6 bases from J, with 10 bases in between. CDR3 coding DNA: TGCGCCAGCAGCTTGGATGGGGGCCGTCAGCCCCAGCATTTT. This translates into CASSLDGGRQPQHF.

The chain joins TRBV20-1 to TRBJ2-1, with a tentative D call TRBD1 (6 bases). The CDR3 is made up of 15 amino acids. Germline lookup yields CDR1 DFQATT and CDR2 SNEGSKA (reference sequence). V was pared by 2 bases and J by 2 bases, with 13 bases between. The CDR3 DNA sequence: TGCAGTGCTAGATATCAGGGGTTAACCTACAATGAGCAGTTCTTC. Protein product: CSARYQGLTYNEQFF.

This clonotype has a handful of counts. The gene calls are TRBV11-3 and TRBJ2-1, with 10 nucleotides matching TRBD2. Germline V CDR1 and CDR2: SGHNT, YENEEA. CDR3 length: 15 residues. Trimming took 2 bases from V and 8 from J; bases not matched to a gene: 6. The CDR3 DNA is TGTGCCAGCAGCTTACGGCTAGCGGGAGTGGATGAGCAGTTCTTC. Its translation is CASSLRLAGVDEQFF.

The chain combines TRBV28 with TRBJ2-1, with a weak D call TRBD2 (5 bases). Trimming took off 3 bases at V and 0 bases at J, with 15 bases between the two ends. Germline CDR1 MDHEN, CDR2 SYDVKM. This CDR3 has 17 amino acids. The CDR3 loop reads CASSFPSVALSYNEQFF. In DNA, the CDR3 is TGTGCCAGCAGTTTTCCTTCCGTAGCGCTCTCCTACAATGAGCAGTTCTTC. Combining the CDR3 with reference TRBV28 and TRBJ2-1 gives the whole variable domain DVKVTQSSRYLVKRTGEKVFLECVQDMDHENMFWYRQDPGLGLRLIYFSYDVKMKEKGDIPEGYSVSREKKERFSLILESASTNQTSMYLCASSFPSVALSYNEQFFGPGTRLTVL.

This clonotype was seen more than once but under ten times. The V and J genes are TRBV27 and TRBJ1-1; 7 bases are a match to TRBD1. Germline assignment: CDR1 MNHEY and CDR2 SMNVEV (reference sequence). CDR3 length: 13 residues. V lost 3 bases to trimming and J lost 4 bases; unmatched junction nucleotides: 2. The CDR3 DNA sequence: TGTGCCAGCAGTTTTAGGGGGCCCACTGAAGCTTTCTTT. Residues: CASSFRGPTEAFF.

Remarks on this clonotype: Given a much more abundant clone one base away, this may be a read error. This chain uses TRBV12-3 or TRBV12-4 with TRBJ2-2; a weak D match, TRBD1 (5 bases). The CDR3 extends over 18 amino acids. CDR3 in DNA: TGTACCAGCAGTTCCTTCAACCCAGGGATTGGGAACACCGGGGAGCTGTTTTTT. It encodes CTSSSFNPGIGNTGELFF.

The V gene is TRBV20-1, the J gene TRBJ1-2; D is unclear. V lost 1 base to trimming and J lost 8 bases, with 8 bases between them. There are 11 residues in the CDR3. Germline CDR1 reads DFQATT; CDR2 reads SNEGSKA (reference sequence). The CDR3 DNA reads TGCAGTGCTAGAGGGGTGTGGGGCTACACCTTC. Amino acids: CSARGVWGYTF.

This clonotype was seen a few times. The gene calls are TRBV5-1 and TRBJ2-3; D is uncertain. The CDR3 totals 16 residues. Germline assignment: CDR1 SGHRS and CDR2 YFSETQ. The V end lost 4 bases, the J end lost 0 bases, and 15 bases lay between the germline ends. CDR3 protein: CASSMKTASSTDTQYF. The CDR3, as DNA: TGCGCCAGCAGCATGAAAACCGCATCGAGCACAGATACGCAGTATTTT. The entire variable domain, with the rest obtained from reference TRBV5-1 and TRBJ2-3, is as follows: KAGVTQTPRYLIKTRGQQVTLSCSPISGHRSVSWYQQTPGQGLQFLFEYFSETQRNKGNFPGRFSGRQFSNSRSEMNVSTLELGDSALYLCASSMKTASSTDTQYFGPGTRLTVL.

This clonotype has just one count. This chain uses TRBV6-2 or TRBV6-3 with TRBJ2-2, with 8 bases that match TRBD2. CDR3 size: 16 residues. Per germline, CDR1 MNHEY and CDR2 SVGEGT. V lost 6 bases to trimming and J lost 3 bases; unmatched junction nucleotides: 9. The DNA of the CDR3 is TGTGCCAGCAGCGCCTTTTGGACTAGCTACACCGGGGAGCTGTTTTTT. Translating it yields CASSAFWTSYTGELFF.

This clonotype was counted only a few times. The V and J genes are TRBV29-1 and TRBJ2-7, with D possibly matching TRBD2 (5 bases). This CDR3 has 11 residues. Germline V lookup: CDR1 SQVTM, CDR2 ANQGSEA. Trimming stripped 4 bases from V and 6 bases from J, with 10 bases between. CDR3 DNA sequence: TGCAGCGTTGGGAGAGGGTCCGAGCAGTACTTC. This codes for CSVGRGSEQYF.

This clonotype was seen at least ten times. The rearrangement uses TRBV5-1 and TRBJ2-7; 8 nucleotides align to TRBD2. Germline V gene lookup returns CDR1 SGHRS and CDR2 YFSETQ. J lost 2 bases, V lost 0 bases, and 7 bases had no gene match. The CDR3 contains 16 residues. CDR3 in DNA: TGCGCCAGCAGCTTGGGCCCCGGGACTAGTACCTACGAGCAGTACTTC. Protein: CASSLGPGTSTYEQYF.

This clonotype turned up a few times. The chain links TRBV12-3 or TRBV12-4 to TRBJ2-2; 9 nucleotides line up with TRBD1. With 4 bases clipped from V and 6 bases from J, the junction kept 12 bases outside the gene matches. The CDR3 spans 17 residues. Here the CDR3 reads CASSSPPGQGSSGELFF. CDR3 sequence (DNA): TGTGCCAGCAGTTCCCCCCCGGGACAGGGCTCTTCCGGGGAGCTGTTTTTT.

This clonotype has only a few counts. CDR3 region: CASRKGQTGELFF. The CDR3 DNA reads TGCGCCAGCAGAAAAGGGCAGACCGGGGAGCTGTTTTTT. The chain uses TRBV10-2 and TRBJ2-2; D remains unclear. Germline V gene data show CDR1 as WSHSY and CDR2 as SAAADI. With 6 bases removed from V and 5 bases from J, the gap between germline ends came to 10 bases. The CDR3 runs 13 residues.

There are many counts of this clonotype. The chain joins TRBV9 to TRBJ2-5; D is perhaps TRBD1 (7 bases). The germline V gene encodes CDR1 SGDLS and CDR2 YYNGEE. The CDR3 consists of 14 residues. V lost 0 bases, J lost 3 bases, and 9 bases lay in between. In nucleotides, the CDR3 is TGTGCCAGCAGCGTAGCAGGGGGGAAAGAGACCCAGTACTTC. Translated: CASSVAGGKETQYF.

This CDR3 reads CASSFGLAGGLGSYNEQFF. For the CDR3, the DNA is TGTGCCAGCAGTTTTGGGCTAGCGGGGGGGCTTGGGTCCTACAATGAGCAGTTCTTC. The J gene is TRBJ2-1, the V gene TRBV2, with 12 bases identical to TRBD2. V was pared by 5 bases and J by 1 base, with 12 bases of the junction left unmatched. The germline V gene encodes CDR1 SNHLY and CDR2 FYNNEI. This CDR3 has 19 amino acids.

The chain couples TRBV20-1 to TRBJ2-7; TRBD1 is a possible D gene (5 bases). The CDR3 has 12 amino acids. The V end lost 5 bases, the J end lost 4 bases, and 12 bases lay between the germline ends. Germline CDR1 reads DFQATT; CDR2 reads SNEGSKA (reference sequence). Here the CDR3 DNA reads TGCAGTGCTCCTCTCCAGGGTTACGAGCAGTACTTC. This encodes CSAPLQGYEQYF.

In this sample, this clonotype turned up a few times. V is TRBV4-1 and J is TRBJ1-5, with TRBD1 as a possible D gene (5 bases). V lost 1 base to trimming and J lost 0 bases, with 13 bases between them. The V gene's germline CDR1 is MGHRA and CDR2 YSYEKL. The CDR3 runs to 17 residues. The DNA for the CDR3 is TGCGCCAGCAGCCAAGCACAGGTCTTCCCTAGCAATCAGCCCCAGCATTTT. Encoded protein: CASSQAQVFPSNQPQHF.

This clonotype turned up a few times. This chain joins TRBV20-1 and TRBJ1-2, with 8 bases matching TRBD1. CDR3 length: 17 residues. V shed 3 bases, J shed 6 bases, and the junction held 18 bases outside the gene matches. Germline lookup yields CDR1 DFQATT and CDR2 SNEGSKA (reference sequence). CDR3 coding DNA: TGCAGTGCTAGGAGGGTGACAGGGGTACTCATTGGGGATGGCTACACCTTC. It yields the protein CSARRVTGVLIGDGYTF.